This TCR beta chain emerged from a study of Tregs in tolerant kidney transplant recipients. Study results and limitations: Validation in larger populations is needed because few patients were studied. Biological reproducibility was not directly addressed in this study. The most relevant donor-specific Treg TCRbeta repertoire apparently came from expansion with activated donor B cells.

Per germline, CDR1 LNHDA and CDR2 SQIVND (reference sequence). Trimming stripped 9 bases from V and 7 bases from J, with 15 bases between. CDR3 length: 12 residues. As regards this clone: Its specificity is not known.

Generated by immunoSEQ multiplex PCR, the TCRdb table keeps only in-frame clones and is missing some. The repertoire holds 90,000 or so clones, with roughly 93% as singletons. The nonmyeloablative bone marrow transplants came from related graft donors, with transient mixed chimerism. Material: CD4+ T cells from blood (PBMCs), obtained 12 months after the transplant. This receptor was taken from a human patient who received a combined kidney and bone marrow transplant. Among the T cells, some may be from the graft donor. The chain has TRBV19 and TRBJ1-2, with a possible D match to TRBD1 (6 bases). CDR3 loop: CASYRVLGGYTF. As DNA, the CDR3 is TGTGCCAGCTACAGGGTTCTCGGTGGCTACACCTTC.